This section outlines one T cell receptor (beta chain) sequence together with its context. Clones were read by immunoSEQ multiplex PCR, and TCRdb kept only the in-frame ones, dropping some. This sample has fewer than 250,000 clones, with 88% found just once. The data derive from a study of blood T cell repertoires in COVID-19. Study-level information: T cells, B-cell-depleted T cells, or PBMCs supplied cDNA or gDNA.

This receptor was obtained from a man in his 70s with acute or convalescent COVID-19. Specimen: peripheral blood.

The CDR3 nucleotides read TGCGCCAGCAGCCCATCTCCGGGACAGGGGGCTAGTCAGCCCCAGCATTTT. Its translation is CASSPSPGQGASQPQHF. The chain combines TRBV4-1 with TRBJ1-5; 12 positions match TRBD1. The CDR3 totals 17 residues. CDR1 and CDR2 from the germline V gene are MGHRA and YSYEKL. The ends lost 4 bases at V and 6 bases at J; junction bases unmatched: 10.